This T cell receptor (beta chain) was recovered during a study of regulatory T cells in long-lasting Graves disease. General study points: A reduction in accuracy may have resulted from the small sample size. Segments TRBV28, TRBJ1-2 and TRBJ2-5 showed preferential usage in persistent disease.

As for time point: newly diagnosed GD, antithyroid drugs for less than 3 months. There was RNA extracted from PBMCs, and the TCR library was made from it. EDTA tubes were used for drawing around 8.8 milliliters of peripheral blood. This clonotype occurred many times. Its antigen remains unknown. iRepertoire HTBI primers and Arm-PCR of CDR3 regions built TCR beta libraries. From the multiplex PCR reads, TCRdb called clonotypes with MiXCR, one entry per CDR3 protein. The sample records hundreds of thousands of distinct CDR3 sequences, around 17% being singletons. Trimming shortened V by 1 base and J by 1 base, and 11 bases separated the two germline ends. This CDR3 is 15 amino acids long. The germline CDR1 and CDR2 sequences are DFQATT and SNEGSKA (reference sequence). These data also formed part of another study, on T cells in Graves' hyperthyroidism and ophthalmopathy. Per that study: A set of HTBI primers served as the primers for a first-round RT-PCR of the TCR CDR3.

This chain joins TRBV20-1 and TRBJ1-3, with no clear D. The TCR originated in a woman in her twenties or thirties with Graves disease. The input for sequencing was peripheral blood mononuclear cells (PBMCs), taken at new diagnosis, from a patient treated with antithyroid drugs. Here the CDR3 DNA reads TGCAGTGCTAGAGTGGGTCTGGGGTCTGGAAACACCATATATTTT. It is translated as CSARVGLGSGNTIYF.